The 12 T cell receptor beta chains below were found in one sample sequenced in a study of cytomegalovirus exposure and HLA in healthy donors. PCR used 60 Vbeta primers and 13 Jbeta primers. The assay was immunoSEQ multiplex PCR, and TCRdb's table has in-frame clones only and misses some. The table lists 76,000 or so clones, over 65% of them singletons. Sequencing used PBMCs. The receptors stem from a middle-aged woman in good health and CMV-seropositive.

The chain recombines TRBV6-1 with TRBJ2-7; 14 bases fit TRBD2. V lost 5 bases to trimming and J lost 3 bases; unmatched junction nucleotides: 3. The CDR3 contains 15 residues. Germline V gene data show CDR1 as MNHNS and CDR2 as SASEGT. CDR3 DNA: TGTGCCAGCAGTTCTGGGACTAGCGGGAGCTACGAGCAGTACTTC. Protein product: CASSSGTSGSYEQYF.

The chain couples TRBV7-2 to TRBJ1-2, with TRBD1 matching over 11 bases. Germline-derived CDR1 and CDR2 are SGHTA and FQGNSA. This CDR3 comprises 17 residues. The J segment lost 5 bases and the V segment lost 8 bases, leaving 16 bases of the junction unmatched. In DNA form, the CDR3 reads TGTGCCAGCGCAGAAGCAGTACGGACAGGGGGCGCTTATGGCTACACCTTC. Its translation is CASAEAVRTGGAYGYTF.

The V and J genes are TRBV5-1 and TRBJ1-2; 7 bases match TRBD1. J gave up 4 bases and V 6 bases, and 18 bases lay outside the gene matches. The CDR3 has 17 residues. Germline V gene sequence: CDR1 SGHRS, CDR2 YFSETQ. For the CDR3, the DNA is TGCGCCAGCATCCGTGCAAAGGAGACAGGGACACTCTATGGCTACACCTTC. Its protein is CASIRAKETGTLYGYTF.

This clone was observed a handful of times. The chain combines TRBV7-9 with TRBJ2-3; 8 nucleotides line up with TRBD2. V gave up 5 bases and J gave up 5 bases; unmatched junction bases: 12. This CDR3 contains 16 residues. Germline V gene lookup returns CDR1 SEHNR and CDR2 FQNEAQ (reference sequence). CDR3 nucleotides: TGTGCCAGCAGCCCTGCTAGGACTAGCCCCAGAGATACGCAGTATTTT. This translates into CASSPARTSPRDTQYF.

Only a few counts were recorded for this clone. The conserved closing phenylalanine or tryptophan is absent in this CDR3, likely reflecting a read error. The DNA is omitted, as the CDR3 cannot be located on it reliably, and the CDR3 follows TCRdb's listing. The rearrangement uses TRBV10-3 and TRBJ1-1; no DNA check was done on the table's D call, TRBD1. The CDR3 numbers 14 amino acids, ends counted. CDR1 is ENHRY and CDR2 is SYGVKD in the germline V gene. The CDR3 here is CATSTGDLNTEALV.

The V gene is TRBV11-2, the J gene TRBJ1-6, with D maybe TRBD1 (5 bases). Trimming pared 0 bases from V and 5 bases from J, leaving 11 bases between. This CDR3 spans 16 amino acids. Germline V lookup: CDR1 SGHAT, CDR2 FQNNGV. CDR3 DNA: TGTGCCAGCAGCTTAGATGTTTCCAGGGATAATTCACCCCTCCACTTT. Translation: CASSLDVSRDNSPLHF. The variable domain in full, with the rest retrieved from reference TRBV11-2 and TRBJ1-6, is EAGVAQSPRYKIIEKRQSVAFWCNPISGHATLYWYQQILGQGPKLLIQFQNNGVVDDSQLPKDRFSAERLKGVDSTLKIQPAKLEDSAVYLCASSLDVSRDNSPLHFGNGTRLTVT.

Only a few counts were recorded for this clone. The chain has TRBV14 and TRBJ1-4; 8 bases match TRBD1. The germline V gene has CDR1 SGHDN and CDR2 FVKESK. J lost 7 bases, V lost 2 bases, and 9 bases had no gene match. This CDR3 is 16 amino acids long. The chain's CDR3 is CASSQRTGRGVEKLFF. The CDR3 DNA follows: TGTGCCAGCAGCCAACGGACAGGGAGAGGGGTTGAAAAACTGTTTTTT.

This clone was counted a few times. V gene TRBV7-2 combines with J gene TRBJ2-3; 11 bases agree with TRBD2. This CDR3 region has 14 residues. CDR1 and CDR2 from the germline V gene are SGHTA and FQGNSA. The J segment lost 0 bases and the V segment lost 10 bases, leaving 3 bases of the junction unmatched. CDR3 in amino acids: CATRTSGSTDTQYF. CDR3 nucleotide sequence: TGTGCCACCCGGACTAGCGGGAGCACAGATACGCAGTATTTT.

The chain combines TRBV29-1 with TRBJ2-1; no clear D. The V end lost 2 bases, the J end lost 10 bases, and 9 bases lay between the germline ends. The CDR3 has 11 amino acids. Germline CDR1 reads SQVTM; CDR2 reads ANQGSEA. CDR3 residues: CSVETVPEQFF. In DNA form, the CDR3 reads TGCAGCGTTGAAACAGTGCCAGAGCAGTTCTTC.

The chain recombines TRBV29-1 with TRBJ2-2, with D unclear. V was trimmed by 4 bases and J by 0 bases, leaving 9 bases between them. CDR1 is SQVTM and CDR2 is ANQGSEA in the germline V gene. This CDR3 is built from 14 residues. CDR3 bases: TGCAGCGTTGGGCGCGACACGAACACCGGGGAGCTGTTTTTT. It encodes CSVGRDTNTGELFF.

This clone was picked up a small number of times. This CDR3 reads CASSFGGVGQPQHF. In DNA form, the CDR3 reads TGTGCCAGCAGCTTTGGAGGGGTGGGTCAGCCCCAGCATTTT. The rearrangement links TRBV7-9 to TRBJ1-5; weak D call: TRBD1 (5 bases). The germline gives CDR1 SEHNR, CDR2 FQNEAQ (reference sequence). This CDR3 has 14 amino acids. V lost 3 bases and J lost 6, with 12 bases in between.

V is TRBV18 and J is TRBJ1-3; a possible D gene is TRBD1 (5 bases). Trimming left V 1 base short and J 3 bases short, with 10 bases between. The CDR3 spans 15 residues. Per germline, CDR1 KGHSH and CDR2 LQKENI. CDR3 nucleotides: TGTGCCAGCTCACCACAGTCGGGGGATGGAAACACCATATATTTT. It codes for CASSPQSGDGNTIYF.